This TCR beta chain is drawn from a study of cytomegalovirus exposure and HLA in healthy donors. At the level of the study: As an earlier analysis found, roughly 180 million T cells yielded about 120 million unique TCR beta sequences.

Study-wide points: Cytomegalovirus-associated status was assigned to roughly 160 TCR beta chains. Rare sequences made up most TCRs, while some public TCRs were found in many donors.

It was with 60 Vbeta and 13 Jbeta primers that the PCR ran. Repertoires were generated with immunoSEQ multiplex PCR, while TCRdb's copy carries only in-frame clones and drops some. Counted here are about 150,000 clones, over 60% occurring once; the ten biggest clones make up over 3%. Details on this clone: The antigen is undetermined.

This CDR3 spans 15 amino acids. V lost 6 bases and J 0 bases, leaving 15 bases between the germline ends. Germline CDR1 SGHDT, CDR2 YYEEEE. Sequencing used PBMCs. This TCR came from a male donor in good health and CMV-seronegative. This chain uses TRBV5-6 with TRBJ1-2, with D uncertain. CDR3 DNA sequence: TGTGCCAGCATCTCCCTTTCGGTCCCTAACTATGGCTACACCTTC. Amino acids: CASISLSVPNYGYTF.